Below, 2 T cell receptor beta chains from the same sample are listed, as sequenced in a study of monozygotic twins with cystic fibrosis. Using immunoSEQ multiplex PCR, the repertoire was profiled, and TCRdb retains in-frame clones only, with some absent. Seen here are more than 30,000 clones, roughly 96% observed once, and the top ten hold about 0.17%. Material for sequencing was blood. The receptor source for this set is a girl aged 2 to 10 with cystic fibrosis.

The chain carries TRBV7-9 and TRBJ2-2; D gene ambiguous. The CDR3 length is 11 residues. The germline V and J ends were trimmed by 1 base and 7 bases, with 1 base remaining between them. Germline CDR1 is SEHNR and CDR2 is FQNEAQ (reference sequence). CDR3 nucleotide sequence: TGTGCCAGCAGCTTAGACGGGGAGCTGTTTTTT. Translated, it gives CASSLDGELFF.

The gene calls are TRBV6-5 and TRBJ2-4; maybe TRBD1 (5 bases). V was trimmed by 0 bases and J by 12 bases, leaving 12 bases between them. The CDR3 loop spans 13 amino acids. CDR1 and CDR2 (germline): MNHEY, SVGAGI. Here the CDR3 DNA reads TGTGCCAGCAGTTACTCGAAGTGGACATCTCAGTACTTC. Its protein product is CASSYSKWTSQYF.